The 29 T cell receptor beta chains listed next were all sequenced from one sample in a study of T-cell reconstitution after alpha-beta-depleted transplantation in children. For TCRbeta, the library was prepared with unique molecular identifiers. TCRdb fed the PCR reads into MiXCR, producing one record per CDR3 protein. The sample has about 540,000 distinct CDR3 sequences, around 19% seen once. The sequencing here drew on PBMCs from the stem cell graft donor, taken from the stem cell graft. The receptor set was obtained from a human donor who donated a stem cell graft to a child with acute lymphoblastic leukemia.

V usage is TRBV11-1 and J usage is TRBJ2-3; TRBD2 aligns across 7 bases. V lost 0 bases and J lost 1; bases outside the gene matches: 10. Germline CDR1 reads SGHAT; CDR2 reads FQDESV (reference sequence). The CDR3 extends over 18 amino acids. This chain's CDR3 is CASSLAVHRDYRTDTQYF. CDR3 in DNA: TGTGCCAGCAGCTTAGCAGTTCACCGGGACTACCGCACAGATACGCAGTATTTT.

The CDR3 region has the DNA TGTGCCAGCAGCTCCGGGAGTCAGCCCCAGCATTTT. The encoded protein is CASSSGSQPQHF. V gene TRBV13 combines with J gene TRBJ1-5; no reliable D call. V was pared by 4 bases and J by 6 bases, with 7 bases between. Germline V gene data show CDR1 as PRHDT and CDR2 as FYEKMQ (reference sequence). This CDR3 contains 12 residues.

The V call is TRBV12-3 or TRBV12-4, the J call TRBJ2-1; the D is unclear. The CDR3 sequence is 13 residues long. V lost 4 bases and J lost 4, with 8 bases in between. In DNA form, the CDR3 reads TGTGCCAGCAGTTCCGGACGGTACAATGAGCAGTTCTTC. Translating gives CASSSGRYNEQFF.

Concerning this clonotype itself: One junction end disagrees with the germline gene, perhaps due to a read error. The chain employs TRBV6-4 and TRBJ2-1; TRBD2 agrees at 15 bases. Per germline, CDR1 MRHNA and CDR2 SNTAGT. The CDR3 has 14 residues. The CDR3 reads CASGEGLAGGEQFF. The CDR3 nucleotides read TGTGCCAGCGGTGAGGGACTAGCGGGAGGTGAGCAGTTCTTC.

This clonotype was seen only a few times. The V call is TRBV20-1, the J call TRBJ1-5; weak D call: TRBD1 (6 bases). The germline CDR1 and CDR2 sequences are DFQATT and SNEGSKA (reference sequence). CDR3 size: 16 residues. V was clipped by 5 bases and J by 0 bases, with 17 bases between them. The chain's CDR3 is CSADTGTKYSNQPQHF. CDR3 coding DNA: TGCAGTGCTGATACCGGGACAAAGTATAGCAATCAGCCCCAGCATTTT.

Only a few counts were recorded for this clonotype. The J gene is TRBJ2-1, the V gene TRBV7-6, with TRBD1 matching over 12 bases. The V gene's germline CDR1 is SGHVS and CDR2 FNYEAQ. Trimming at V came to 3 bases and at J to 1 base, leaving 10 bases not matched to a gene. The CDR3 consists of 19 residues. CDR3 loop: CASSLSRDRGRGSYNEQFF. The CDR3 DNA reads as TGTGCCAGCAGCTTGTCCCGGGACAGGGGGCGGGGGTCCTACAATGAGCAGTTCTTC.

In this sample, this clonotype turned up many times. The chain employs TRBV27 and TRBJ2-7, with 8 bases lining up with TRBD1. The V segment lost 6 bases and the J segment 2 bases; nucleotides outside the gene matches: 0. This CDR3 has 12 amino acids. The germline V gene has CDR1 MNHEY and CDR2 SMNVEV (reference sequence). CDR3 loop: CASRDRAYEQYF. CDR3 bases: TGTGCCAGCAGGGACAGGGCCTACGAGCAGTACTTC.

This clonotype was detected ten times or more. The CDR3 DNA is TGCGCCAGCAGCTTGGGGGGACAGAGAGAGACCCAGTACTTC. Its translation: CASSLGGQRETQYF. The chain is built from TRBV5-1 and TRBJ2-5; 7 bases map to TRBD1. CDR3 size: 14 residues. V gave up 0 bases and J gave up 4 bases; unmatched junction bases: 3. The germline V gene encodes CDR1 SGHRS and CDR2 YFSETQ.

This rearrangement joins TRBV21-1 to TRBJ2-7; the D segment call TRBD1 is taken from the table without a DNA check. TRBV21-1 represents a pseudogene. CDR3 length equals 16 residues. The CDR3 DNA reads TGTGCCAGCAGCAGGAGTGGTGGGACAGTCTCCTACGAGCAGTACTTC. As protein: CASSRSGGTVSYEQYF.

The genes are TRBV5-1 and TRBJ1-1; D remains unclear. The CDR3 is 14 amino acids. V lost 0 bases, J lost 3 bases, and 9 bases lay in between. Germline CDR1 reads SGHRS; CDR2 reads YFSETQ. The CDR3 is CASSLGQTYTEAFF. CDR3 sequence (DNA): TGCGCCAGCAGCTTGGGACAAACGTACACTGAAGCTTTCTTT.

The chain has TRBV7-8 and TRBJ2-6, with 8 bases that match TRBD1. The CDR3 is 18 amino acids. V gave up 0 bases and J gave up 3 bases; unmatched junction bases: 7. Germline CDR1 SGHVS, CDR2 FQNEAQ. CDR3 sequence: CASSLAEETGDGANVLTF. CDR3 DNA sequence: TGTGCCAGCAGCTTAGCTGAGGAGACAGGGGATGGGGCCAACGTCCTGACTTTC. The whole variable domain, remainder taken from reference TRBV7-8 and TRBJ2-6, is GAGVSQSPRYKVAKRGQDVALRCDPISGHVSLFWYQQALGQGPEFLTYFQNEAQLDKSGLPSDRFFAERPEGSVSTLKIQRTQQEDSAVYLCASSLAEETGDGANVLTFGAGSRLTVL.

The chain employs TRBV7-8 and TRBJ2-7, with TRBD2 matching over 11 bases. J lost 9 bases, V lost 3 bases, and 4 bases had no gene match. There are 13 residues in the CDR3. Germline V CDR1 and CDR2: SGHVS, FQNEAQ. Here the CDR3 reads CASSFGTSGPQYF. In DNA, the CDR3 is TGTGCCAGCAGCTTCGGGACTAGCGGCCCGCAGTACTTC.

This clonotype was recorded only once. This chain uses TRBV7-2 with TRBJ2-1; a possible D gene is TRBD2 (6 bases). V lost 8 bases, J lost 8 bases, and 13 bases lay in between. The CDR3 has 12 amino acids. Per the germline V gene, CDR1 is SGHTA and CDR2 is FQGNSA. The DNA of the CDR3 is TGTGCCAGCGCTGGAGGGGCGCATGAGCAGTTCTTC. It yields the protein CASAGGAHEQFF.

The V and J genes are TRBV5-1 and TRBJ1-2; D unresolved. Per germline, CDR1 SGHRS and CDR2 YFSETQ. Trimming removed 0 bases from V and 2 bases from J, with 8 bases in between. The CDR3 has 14 residues. CDR3 protein: CASSLGPTNYGYTF. As DNA, the CDR3 is TGCGCCAGCAGCTTGGGACCGACAAACTATGGCTACACCTTC.

A note on this clonotype: Here the CDR3 omits its conserved ending phenylalanine or tryptophan, so a read error is the likely source. The chain employs TRBV7-9 and TRBJ1-1; D perhaps matches TRBD1 (5 bases). Trimming took 5 bases from V and 5 from J, leaving 9 bases between them. The CDR3 consists of 12 residues. Germline CDR1 and CDR2: SEHNR and FQNEAQ (reference sequence). In nucleotides, the CDR3 is TGTGCCAGCAGCCCCGGGGGGACTGAAGCTTTCTTA. The encoded protein is CASSPGGTEAFL.

The V call is TRBV5-1, the J call TRBJ2-7; possible D gene TRBD1, 5 bases. The germline V and J ends were trimmed by 3 bases and 5 bases, with 18 bases remaining between them. Germline loops: CDR1 SGHRS, CDR2 YFSETQ. The length of the CDR3 is 15 residues. Here the CDR3 reads CASSSWTLSDHEQYF. CDR3 DNA: TGCGCCAGCAGCTCGTGGACACTTTCCGACCACGAGCAGTACTTC.

V usage is TRBV5-1 and J usage is TRBJ2-1; no clear D. This CDR3 has 15 residues. CDR1 is SGHRS, CDR2 YFSETQ, per germline. Trimming shortened V by 4 bases and J by 2 bases, and 13 bases separated the two germline ends. The CDR3 loop is CASSPSPVTYNEQFF. The CDR3 DNA sequence: TGCGCCAGCAGCCCGTCCCCGGTGACCTACAATGAGCAGTTCTTC.

This clonotype has more than one count but fewer than ten. The chain links TRBV9 to TRBJ2-6, with a weak D call TRBD2 (6 bases). The germline V and J ends were trimmed by 0 bases and 3 bases, with 13 bases remaining between them. The CDR3 contains 17 residues. The V gene's germline CDR1 is SGDLS and CDR2 YYNGEE. CDR3 nucleotide sequence: TGTGCCAGCAGCGTAGCTAGCGTAAGCGGTGGGGCCAACGTCCTGACTTTC. It translates to CASSVASVSGGANVLTF. The full variable domain, with the rest looked up from reference TRBV9 and TRBJ2-6, is DSGVTQTPKHLITATGQRVTLRCSPRSGDLSVYWYQQSLDQGLQFLIQYYNGEERAKGNILERFSAQQFPDLHSELNLSSLELGDSALYFCASSVASVSGGANVLTFGAGSRLTVL.

This clonotype was recorded once. The chain combines TRBV20-1 with TRBJ2-7; 8 nucleotides align to TRBD1. CDR1 is DFQATT, CDR2 SNEGSKA, per germline (reference sequence). CDR3 length: 15 amino acids. The V segment lost 0 bases and the J segment 2 bases; nucleotides outside the gene matches: 6. The CDR3 coding sequence is TGCAGTGCTAGAGATGACGAGGACAGGGCCTACGAGCAGTACTTC. The encoded protein is CSARDDEDRAYEQYF.

V usage is TRBV18 and J usage is TRBJ2-6, with 10 bases fitting TRBD1. Germline lookup yields CDR1 KGHSH and CDR2 LQKENI. The CDR3 runs to 19 residues. Trimming took 4 bases from V and 0 from J; bases not matched to a gene: 9. The CDR3 loop reads CASSHMTGGRSSGANVLTF. The CDR3 region has the DNA TGTGCCAGCTCACACATGACAGGGGGCAGGAGCTCTGGGGCCAACGTCCTGACTTTC.

The chain joins TRBV7-9 to TRBJ2-2; 8 bases match TRBD2. Trimming took 4 bases from V and 0 from J; bases not matched to a gene: 7. The CDR3 is 17 residues long. Germline CDR1 SEHNR, CDR2 FQNEAQ (reference sequence). CDR3 DNA: TGTGCCAGCAGCTATAGCGGGACGGCCTCGAACACCGGGGAGCTGTTTTTT. It is translated as CASSYSGTASNTGELFF.

This chain uses TRBV29-1 with TRBJ1-2; a weak D match, TRBD1 (5 bases). Trimming cost V 6 bases and J 3 bases, with 14 bases left between them. CDR3 length: 13 amino acids. CDR1 is SQVTM, CDR2 ANQGSEA, per germline. CDR3 amino acids: CSVPHGGDYGYTF. DNA of the CDR3: TGCAGCGTGCCCCATGGGGGGGACTATGGCTACACCTTC.

The chain recombines TRBV27 with TRBJ2-7; D is unclear. The CDR3 has 14 residues. CDR1 and CDR2 (germline): MNHEY, SMNVEV (reference sequence). Trimming removed 2 bases at V and 2 bases at J, with 10 bases between. The CDR3 sequence: CASSLSGSAYEQYF. The CDR3 DNA reads TGTGCCAGCAGTTTAAGTGGCAGCGCCTACGAGCAGTACTTC.

The chain employs TRBV7-9 and TRBJ2-7; 7 bases are shared with TRBD1. This CDR3 is built from 14 residues. Germline V gene sequence: CDR1 SEHNR, CDR2 FQNEAQ (reference sequence). J lost 7 bases, V lost 5 bases, and 11 bases had no gene match. The CDR3 DNA sequence: TGTGCCAGCAGCAATGACAGGGCACCGGGGGAGCAGTACTTC. Translated, it gives CASSNDRAPGEQYF.

The chain combines TRBV11-1 with TRBJ2-5; no firm D call. In germline, CDR1 is SGHAT, CDR2 FQDESV (reference sequence). Trimming took off 2 bases at V and 2 bases at J, with 27 bases between the two ends. The CDR3 length is 20 residues. CDR3 DNA sequence: TGTGCCAGCAGCTTAAAACATACGACATCGGCGATATCAATTCAAGAGACCCAGTACTTC. It encodes CASSLKHTTSAISIQETQYF. Full variable domain (remainder filled in from reference TRBV11-1 and TRBJ2-5): EAEVAQSPRYKITEKSQAVAFWCDPISGHATLYWYRQILGQGPELLVQFQDESVVDDSQLPKDRFSAERLKGVDSTLKIQPAELGDSAMYLCASSLKHTTSAISIQETQYFGPGTRLLVL.

This clonotype was recorded a few times. J is TRBJ1-4 and V is TRBV12-3 or TRBV12-4; D is possibly TRBD1 (5 bases). Trimming pared 6 bases from V and 6 bases from J, leaving 26 bases between. The CDR3 has 18 amino acids. The CDR3 here is CASSSGTAQRAYYEKLFF. The CDR3 nucleotides read TGTGCCAGCAGCAGCGGGACTGCCCAGCGTGCGTATTATGAAAAACTGTTTTTT.

The chain links TRBV20-1 to TRBJ2-7; 8 bases agree with TRBD2. In germline, CDR1 is DFQATT, CDR2 SNEGSKA (reference sequence). J gave up 4 bases and V 4 bases, and 9 bases lay outside the gene matches. This CDR3 spans 14 amino acids. CDR3 loop: CSAMLSSGWYEQYF. DNA of the CDR3: TGCAGTGCTATGTTGTCTAGCGGGTGGTACGAGCAGTACTTC.

This clonotype was seen only a few times. The genes are TRBV11-1 and TRBJ2-6; 11 bases match TRBD2. The CDR3 extends over 18 amino acids. V dropped 5 bases and J dropped 3; count of bases not matched to a gene: 9. CDR1 is SGHAT, CDR2 FQDESV, per germline (reference sequence). The CDR3 spells CASSPRLAGSGGANVLTF. The CDR3 DNA follows: TGTGCCAGCAGCCCGAGACTAGCGGGGTCGGGTGGGGCCAACGTCCTGACTTTC.

This clonotype has a handful of counts. J is TRBJ1-1 and V is TRBV7-6, with no clear D. Per germline, CDR1 SGHVS and CDR2 FNYEAQ. The CDR3 spans 17 residues. Trimming cost V 1 base and J 2 bases, with 17 bases left between them. CDR3 in amino acids: CASSLGVQTSINTEAFF. CDR3 coding DNA: TGTGCCAGCAGCTTAGGGGTCCAAACTTCTATAAACACTGAAGCTTTCTTT.